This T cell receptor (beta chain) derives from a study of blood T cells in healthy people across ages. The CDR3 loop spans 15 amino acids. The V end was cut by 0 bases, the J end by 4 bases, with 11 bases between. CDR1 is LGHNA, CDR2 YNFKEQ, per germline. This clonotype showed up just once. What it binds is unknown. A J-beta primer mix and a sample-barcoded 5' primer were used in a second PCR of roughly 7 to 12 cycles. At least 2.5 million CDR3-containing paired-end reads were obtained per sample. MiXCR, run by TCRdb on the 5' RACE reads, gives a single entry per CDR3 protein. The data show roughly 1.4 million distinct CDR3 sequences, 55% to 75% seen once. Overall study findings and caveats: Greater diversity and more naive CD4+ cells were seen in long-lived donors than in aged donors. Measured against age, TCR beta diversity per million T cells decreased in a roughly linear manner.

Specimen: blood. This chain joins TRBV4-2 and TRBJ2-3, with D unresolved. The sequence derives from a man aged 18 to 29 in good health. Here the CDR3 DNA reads TGTGCCAGCAGCCAAGATACGGGTACGGCAGATACGCAGTATTTT. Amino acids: CASSQDTGTADTQYF.